Below are 3 T cell receptor beta chains sequenced from a single sample in a study of blood T cell repertoires in COVID-19. TCRdb's copy holds only in-frame clones and misses some; the assay was immunoSEQ multiplex PCR. Here the sample spans about 39,000 clones, over 80% being singletons. The sample taken for sequencing was peripheral blood. The receptors originated from a man aged 45-65 years with active or convalescent COVID-19.

This chain links TRBV5-1 with TRBJ2-5; maybe TRBD1 (6 bases). The CDR3 has 14 amino acids. Trimming stripped 0 bases from V and 1 base from J, with 7 bases between. Germline V gene lookup returns CDR1 SGHRS and CDR2 YFSETQ. CDR3 residues: CASSLDRVQETQYF. The CDR3 bases are TGCGCCAGCAGCTTGGACAGGGTCCAAGAGACCCAGTACTTC.

The V and J genes are TRBV30 and TRBJ1-3, with TRBD1 identical over 7 bases. The CDR3 sequence is 16 residues long. V lost 0 bases to trimming and J lost 0 bases; unmatched junction nucleotides: 5. Germline V gene data show CDR1 as GTSNPN and CDR2 as SVGIG (reference sequence). The CDR3 here is CAWSVPGQSSGNTIYF. Written as DNA, the CDR3 is TGTGCCTGGAGTGTCCCGGGACAGAGCTCTGGAAACACCATATATTTT.

This chain uses TRBV28 with TRBJ2-1; 7 bases line up with TRBD2. The junction had 11 bases not matched to a gene; V was cut back by 2 bases and J by 7 bases. The CDR3 sequence is 16 residues long. Germline-derived CDR1 and CDR2 are MDHEN and SYDVKM. CDR3 DNA sequence: TGTGCCAGCAGTTTAATCCCTCTGACTAGCAGAAATGAGCAGTTCTTC. It is translated as CASSLIPLTSRNEQFF.